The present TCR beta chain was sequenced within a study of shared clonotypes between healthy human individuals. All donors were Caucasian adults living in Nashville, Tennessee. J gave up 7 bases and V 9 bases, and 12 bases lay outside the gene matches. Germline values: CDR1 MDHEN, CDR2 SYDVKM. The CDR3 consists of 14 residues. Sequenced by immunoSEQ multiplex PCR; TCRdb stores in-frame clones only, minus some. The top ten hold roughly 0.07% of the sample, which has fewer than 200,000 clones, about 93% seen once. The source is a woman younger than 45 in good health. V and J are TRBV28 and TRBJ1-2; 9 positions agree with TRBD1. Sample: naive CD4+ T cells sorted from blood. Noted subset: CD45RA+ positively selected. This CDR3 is CASNTGTGRIGYTF. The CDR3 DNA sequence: TGTGCCAGTAATACCGGGACAGGGCGCATTGGCTACACCTTC.